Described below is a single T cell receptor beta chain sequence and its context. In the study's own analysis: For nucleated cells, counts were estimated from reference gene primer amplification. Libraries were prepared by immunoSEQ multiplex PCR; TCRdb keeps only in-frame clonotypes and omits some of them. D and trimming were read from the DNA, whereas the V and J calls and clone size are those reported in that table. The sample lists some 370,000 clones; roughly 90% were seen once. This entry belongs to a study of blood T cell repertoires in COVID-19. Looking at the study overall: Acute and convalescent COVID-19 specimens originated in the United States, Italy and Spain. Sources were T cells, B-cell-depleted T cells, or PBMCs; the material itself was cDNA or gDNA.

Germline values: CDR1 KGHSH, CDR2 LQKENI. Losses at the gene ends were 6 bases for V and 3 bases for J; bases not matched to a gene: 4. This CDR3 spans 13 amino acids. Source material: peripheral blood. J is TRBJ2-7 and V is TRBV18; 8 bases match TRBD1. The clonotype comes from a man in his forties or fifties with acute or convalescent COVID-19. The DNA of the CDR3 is TGTGCCAGCTCCCGGACAGGGCGCTACGAGCAGTACTTC. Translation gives CASSRTGRYEQYF.